Listed below are T cell receptor beta chains from one sample, sequenced in a study of OX40 agonist ivuxolimab in advanced cancers. Sequencing used immunoSEQ multiplex PCR; TCRdb keeps in-frame clones, though not all of them. The sample has nearly 110,000 clones, approximately 90% seen once. The source was CD4+ or CD8+ T cells sorted from blood, collected in a trial of the OX40 agonist ivuxolimab. These receptor sequences come from an adult with an advanced solid tumor such as melanoma, head and neck, liver or kidney cancer. Each CDR3 is given without its conserved first and last residue. Each record gives: clone size, V gene, CDR3 protein. A clone size is listed for some rows: how often the clone was seen (once, few, many), or a class if it is expanded.

clone size: once; V gene: TRBV18; CDR3 protein: ASSTSGSINEKLF
clone size: -; V gene: TRBV28; CDR3 protein: ASSLGGANTEAF
clone size: -; V gene: TRBV5-8; CDR3 protein: ASSLVGGEQY
clone size: -; V gene: TRBV7-2; CDR3 protein: ASSLGAGILNTEAF
clone size: -; V gene: TRBV9; CDR3 protein: ASNPGSGTNPGELF
clone size: -; V gene: TRBV13; CDR3 protein: ASSYTRVMNTEAF
clone size: -; V gene: TRBV5-6; CDR3 protein: ASTLGGISNQPQH
clone size: -; V gene: TRBV7-9; CDR3 protein: ASSLAGAGETQY
clone size: -; V gene: TRBV5-1; CDR3 protein: ASSLIPGVGNEQF
clone size: few; V gene: TRBV7-3; CDR3 protein: ASSDVRGGYT
clone size: -; V gene: TRBV30; CDR3 protein: AWFPSRYTEAF
clone size: -; V gene: TRBV19; CDR3 protein: ASSIGVTYEQY
clone size: once; V gene: TRBV7-3; CDR3 protein: ASRPGPDSYEQY
clone size: -; V gene: TRBV2; CDR3 protein: AGRQGLGYT
clone size: -; V gene: TRBV4-3; CDR3 protein: ASSQLGDTQY
clone size: -; V gene: TRBV27; CDR3 protein: ASSLAPLAGGYEQF
clone size: -; V gene: TRBV5-1; CDR3 protein: ASSPPGQRETQY
clone size: -; V gene: TRBV27; CDR3 protein: ASSFGPGRNTGELF
clone size: -; V gene: TRBV28; CDR3 protein: ASSLTGVAGGPNEQF
clone size: -; V gene: TRBV11-2; CDR3 protein: ASSLDRDGYT
clone size: once; V gene: TRBV21-1; CDR3 protein: ASSKWRGGIGNQPQH
clone size: -; V gene: TRBV9; CDR3 protein: ASSARTGKAGEKLF
clone size: -; V gene: TRBV11-2; CDR3 protein: ASSLLGTDTQY
clone size: -; V gene: TRBV7-9; CDR3 protein: ASSLDRVYEKLF
clone size: -; V gene: TRBV27; CDR3 protein: ASSFGTASYEQY
clone size: -; V gene: TRBV6-5; CDR3 protein: ASRTQGRTGNTIY
clone size: -; V gene: TRBV10-3; CDR3 protein: AISAHSSGRQDEQY
clone size: -; V gene: TRBV5-1; CDR3 protein: ASSWDSLRETQY
clone size: -; V gene: TRBV19; CDR3 protein: ASSIGPSTEAF
clone size: -; V gene: TRBV5-5; CDR3 protein: ASSSALARTAEELF
clone size: -; V gene: TRBV6-5; CDR3 protein: ASSYPMGEAF
clone size: -; V gene: TRBV2; CDR3 protein: ASSEALSGGEETQY
clone size: -; V gene: TRBV4-3; CDR3 protein: ASSQDSGTSGPDTQY
clone size: -; V gene: TRBV28; CDR3 protein: ASKEDYTEAF
clone size: -; V gene: TRBV19; CDR3 protein: ASSVTGSEKLF
clone size: -; V gene: TRBV6-1; CDR3 protein: ASSDSGQPSYEQY
clone size: once; V gene: TRBV28; CDR3 protein: ASSGQGIGYGYT
clone size: -; V gene: TRBV7-2; CDR3 protein: ASSLSGGAF
clone size: -; V gene: TRBV15; CDR3 protein: ATSRGLTQDPYEQY
clone size: -; V gene: TRBV9; CDR3 protein: ASSVGDRYDEQY
clone size: -; V gene: TRBV5-1; CDR3 protein: ASSPRQGGGLNTEAF
clone size: -; V gene: TRBV27; CDR3 protein: ASSFSPRTYEQY
clone size: -; V gene: TRBV5-4; CDR3 protein: ASSGTEPQETQY
clone size: -; V gene: TRBV7-6; CDR3 protein: ASSSPSGVRYNEQF
clone size: few; V gene: TRBV28; CDR3 protein: ASGVPDAPQETQY
clone size: -; V gene: TRBV7-8; CDR3 protein: ASSGQRAGRGNTIY
clone size: -; V gene: TRBV30; CDR3 protein: AFSLGLTDTQY
clone size: -; V gene: TRBV7-9; CDR3 protein: ASSEQGPMNTEAF
clone size: -; V gene: TRBV28; CDR3 protein: ASRRGEQKTEAF
clone size: few; V gene: TRBV12-5; CDR3 protein: ASGSGLAGVGEQY
clone size: -; V gene: TRBV2; CDR3 protein: ASSELYGSYT
clone size: -; V gene: TRBV2; CDR3 protein: ASTLVGGFSNQPQH
clone size: -; V gene: TRBV5-1; CDR3 protein: ASSPPPSQVYTDTQY
clone size: -; V gene: TRBV5-1; CDR3 protein: ASSSSGTRNTGELF